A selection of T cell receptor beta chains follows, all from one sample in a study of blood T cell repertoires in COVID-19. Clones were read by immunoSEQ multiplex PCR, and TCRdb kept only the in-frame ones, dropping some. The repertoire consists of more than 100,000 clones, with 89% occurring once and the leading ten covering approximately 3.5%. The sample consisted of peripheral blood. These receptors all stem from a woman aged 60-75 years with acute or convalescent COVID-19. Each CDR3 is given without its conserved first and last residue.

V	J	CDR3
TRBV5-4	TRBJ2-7	ASSLATENEQY
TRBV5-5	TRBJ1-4	ASSLEAGTLF
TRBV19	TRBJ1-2	ASSIPGQGAFYGYT
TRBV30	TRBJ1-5	AWNLQGGNQPQH
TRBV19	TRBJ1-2	ASSTTDHRANYGYT
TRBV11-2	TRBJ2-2	ASSPGSANTGELF
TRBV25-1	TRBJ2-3	ASSGDRKTDTQY
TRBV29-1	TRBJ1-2	STGRLVLGGYT
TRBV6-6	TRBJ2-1	ASSPSGVYNEQF
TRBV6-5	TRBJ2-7	ASRRDRGTYEQY
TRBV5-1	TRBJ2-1	ASSLVGSKVNEQF
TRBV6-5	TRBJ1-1	ASSYGGDWNTEAF
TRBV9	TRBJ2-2	ASSVGGTGRTGELF
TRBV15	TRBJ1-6	ATSRDPGQLTSPLH
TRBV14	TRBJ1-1	ASSQEVSGSQAF
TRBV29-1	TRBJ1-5	SVVSGNQPQH
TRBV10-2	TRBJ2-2	ASSESRTGFRSGELF
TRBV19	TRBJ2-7	ASSRNRNSYEQY
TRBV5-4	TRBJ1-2	ASSLAWGGVSYGYT
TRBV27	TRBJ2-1	ASSSTGNEQF
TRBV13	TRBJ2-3	ASSFLGVGTDTQY
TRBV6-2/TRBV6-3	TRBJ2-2	ASTPSGYTGELF
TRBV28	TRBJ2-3	ASSLGGIGFTDTQY
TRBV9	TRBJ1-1	ASSVGPGLDTEAF
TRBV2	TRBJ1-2	ASNANRESGYT
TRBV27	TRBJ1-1	ASSSPSGVEAEAF
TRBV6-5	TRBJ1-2	ASSLERVGRYGYT
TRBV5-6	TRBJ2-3	ASSRREYIDTQY
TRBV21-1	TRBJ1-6	ASSKGTRGHSPLH
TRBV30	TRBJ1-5	AWALPGTGVNQPQH
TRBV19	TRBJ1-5	ASRDRGGWQPQH
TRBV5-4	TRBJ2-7	ASSLEPGLGFQQY
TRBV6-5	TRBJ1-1	ASSRLKDTEAF
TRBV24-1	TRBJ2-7	ATSDLSSNPREQY
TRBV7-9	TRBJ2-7	ASHPTGYYEQY
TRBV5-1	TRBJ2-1	ASARGSATRGDEQF
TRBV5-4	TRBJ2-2	ASSPGTGRGELF
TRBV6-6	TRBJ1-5	ASSYSRGGEQPQH
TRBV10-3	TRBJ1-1	AITRDSAGTEAF
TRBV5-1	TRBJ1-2	ASSLGRDYGYT